This entry is about one TCR beta chain. Its specificity is unknown. The data belong to a study of T-cell memory formation after mild COVID-19. In the study overall: Each donor largely had its own TCR clusters. Study-level points and caveats: The study found contracting CD4+ clones mainly in CM and EM and contracting CD8+ clones in EMRA. A second wave expanding day 15 to 37 was CD4+-biased; contracting clones were balanced.

TCRdb re-called the 5' RACE reads through MiXCR, storing one row per CDR3 protein. The repertoire has a few hundred thousand distinct CDR3 sequences, under 8.5% of them found once; the top ten carry approximately 23%. This TCR derives from a man aged 18 to 29 who had mild COVID-19 (a few samples of this study predate the infection). Cell type and time point are not known. The sequenced material came from PBMCs or a T cell subset sorted from them (not recorded which).

The CDR3 DNA follows: TGTGCCAGTAGGGAGCTACTACGGGGCCACAATGAGCAGTTCTTC. Encoded protein: CASRELLRGHNEQFF. This chain links TRBV19 with TRBJ2-1, with D perhaps given as TRBD1 or TRBD2 (5 bases each). V lost 6 bases and J lost 5, with 17 bases in between. The CDR3 sequence is 15 residues long. Germline V gives CDR1 LNHDA, CDR2 SQIVND (reference sequence).